This T cell receptor beta chain was recovered during a study of blood T cell repertoires in COVID-19. Original handling: Reference gene primer amplification gave nucleated cell count estimates. The method was immunoSEQ multiplex PCR; TCRdb's version includes in-frame clones alone and lacks a portion of them. D and trimming were read from the DNA, whereas the V and J calls and clone size are those reported in that table. The sample has about 300,000 clones; around 83% are singletons. Sequenced: peripheral blood. The TCR was taken from a woman in her fifties or sixties with acute or convalescent COVID-19.

CDR3 in amino acids: CASSRGRDRGNQPQHF. The CDR3 coding sequence is TGTGCCAGCAGCCGAGGACGGGACAGGGGAAATCAGCCCCAGCATTTT. This chain uses TRBV7-8 with TRBJ1-5; 10 nucleotides line up with TRBD1. V lost 5 bases, J lost 4 bases, and 8 bases stayed unmatched. Germline CDR1 reads SGHVS; CDR2 reads FQNEAQ. The CDR3 is 16 amino acids.